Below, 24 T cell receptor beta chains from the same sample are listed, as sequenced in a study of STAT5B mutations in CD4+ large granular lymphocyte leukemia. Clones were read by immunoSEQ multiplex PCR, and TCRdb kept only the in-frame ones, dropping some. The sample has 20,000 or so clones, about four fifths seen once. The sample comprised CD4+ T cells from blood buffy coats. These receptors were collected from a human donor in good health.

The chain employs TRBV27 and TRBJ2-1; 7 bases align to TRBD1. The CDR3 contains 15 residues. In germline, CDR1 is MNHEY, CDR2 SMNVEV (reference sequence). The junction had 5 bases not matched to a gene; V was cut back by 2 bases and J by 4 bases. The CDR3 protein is CASSLEGAGYNEQFF. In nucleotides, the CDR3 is TGTGCCAGCAGTTTAGAGGGGGCTGGATACAATGAGCAGTTCTTC.

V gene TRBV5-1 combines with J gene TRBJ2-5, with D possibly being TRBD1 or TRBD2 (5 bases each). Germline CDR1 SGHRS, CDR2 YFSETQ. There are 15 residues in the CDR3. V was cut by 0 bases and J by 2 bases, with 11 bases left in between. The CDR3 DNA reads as TGCGCCAGCAGCTTGGCCCGGGACGGACAAGAGACCCAGTACTTC. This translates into CASSLARDGQETQYF. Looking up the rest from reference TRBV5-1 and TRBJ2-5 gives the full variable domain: KAGVTQTPRYLIKTRGQQVTLSCSPISGHRSVSWYQQTPGQGLQFLFEYFSETQRNKGNFPGRFSGRQFSNSRSEMNVSTLELGDSALYLCASSLARDGQETQYFGPGTRLLVL.

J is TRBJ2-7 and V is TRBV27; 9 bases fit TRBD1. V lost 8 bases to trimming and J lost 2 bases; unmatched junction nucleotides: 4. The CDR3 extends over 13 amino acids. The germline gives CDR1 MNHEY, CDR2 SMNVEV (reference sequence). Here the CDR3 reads CASLRQGAYEQYF. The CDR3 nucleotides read TGTGCCAGCCTACGACAGGGGGCCTACGAGCAGTACTTC.

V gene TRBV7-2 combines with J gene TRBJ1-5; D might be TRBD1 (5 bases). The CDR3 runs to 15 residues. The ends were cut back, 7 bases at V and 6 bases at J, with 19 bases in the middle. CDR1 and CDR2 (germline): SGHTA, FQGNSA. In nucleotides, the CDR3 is TGTGCCAGCATCAGGGATCAGGGATCCGCTCAGCCCCAGCATTTT. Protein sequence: CASIRDQGSAQPQHF.

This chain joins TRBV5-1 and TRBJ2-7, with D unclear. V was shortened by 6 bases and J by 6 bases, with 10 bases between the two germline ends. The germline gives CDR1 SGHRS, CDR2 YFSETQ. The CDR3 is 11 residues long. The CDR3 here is CASKGMGEQYF. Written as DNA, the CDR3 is TGCGCCAGCAAAGGGATGGGCGAGCAGTACTTC.

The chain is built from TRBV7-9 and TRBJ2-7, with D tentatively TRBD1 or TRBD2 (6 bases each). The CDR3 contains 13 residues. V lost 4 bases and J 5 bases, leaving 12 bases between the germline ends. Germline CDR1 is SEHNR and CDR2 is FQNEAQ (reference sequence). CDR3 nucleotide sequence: TGTGCCAGCAGCTCGCGGGACAACAACGAGCAGTACTTC. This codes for CASSSRDNNEQYF.

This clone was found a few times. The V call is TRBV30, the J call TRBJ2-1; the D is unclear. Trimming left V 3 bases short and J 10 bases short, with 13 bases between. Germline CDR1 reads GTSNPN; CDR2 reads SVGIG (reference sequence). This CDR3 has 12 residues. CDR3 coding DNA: TGTGCCTGGAGAGCCCTTCGGGCGGAGCAGTTCTTC. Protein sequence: CAWRALRAEQFF.

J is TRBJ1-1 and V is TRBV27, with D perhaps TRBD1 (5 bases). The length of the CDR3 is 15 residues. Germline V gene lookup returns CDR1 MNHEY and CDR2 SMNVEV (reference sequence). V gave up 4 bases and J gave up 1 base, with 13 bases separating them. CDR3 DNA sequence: TGTGCCAGCAGTTCCCTTGGGGCCACGAACACTGAAGCTTTCTTT. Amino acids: CASSSLGATNTEAFF.

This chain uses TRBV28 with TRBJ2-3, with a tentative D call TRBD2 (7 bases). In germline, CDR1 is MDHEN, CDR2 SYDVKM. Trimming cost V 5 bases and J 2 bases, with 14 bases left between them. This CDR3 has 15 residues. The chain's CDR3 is CASSNGGGDTDTQYF. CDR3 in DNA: TGTGCCAGCAGTAACGGAGGGGGGGACACAGATACGCAGTATTTT.

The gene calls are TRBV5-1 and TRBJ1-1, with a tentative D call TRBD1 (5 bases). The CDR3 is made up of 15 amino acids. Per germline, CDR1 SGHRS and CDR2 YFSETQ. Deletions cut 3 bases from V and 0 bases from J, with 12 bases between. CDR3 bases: TGCGCCAGCAGCTCGCAGGGCAGTATGAACACTGAAGCTTTCTTT. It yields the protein CASSSQGSMNTEAFF.

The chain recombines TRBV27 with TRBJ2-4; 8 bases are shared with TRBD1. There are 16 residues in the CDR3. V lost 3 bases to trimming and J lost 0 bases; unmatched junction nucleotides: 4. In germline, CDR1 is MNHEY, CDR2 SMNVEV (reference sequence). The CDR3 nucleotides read TGTGCCAGCAGTTTTGGGACAGGTTTAGCCAAAAACATTCAGTACTTC. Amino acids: CASSFGTGLAKNIQYF.

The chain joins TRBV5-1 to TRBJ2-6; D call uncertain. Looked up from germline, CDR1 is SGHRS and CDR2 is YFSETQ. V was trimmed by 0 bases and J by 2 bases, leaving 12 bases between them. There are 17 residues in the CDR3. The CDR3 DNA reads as TGCGCCAGCAGCTTGGAGGTGGGAACAGCTGGGGCCAACGTCCTGACTTTC. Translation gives CASSLEVGTAGANVLTF.

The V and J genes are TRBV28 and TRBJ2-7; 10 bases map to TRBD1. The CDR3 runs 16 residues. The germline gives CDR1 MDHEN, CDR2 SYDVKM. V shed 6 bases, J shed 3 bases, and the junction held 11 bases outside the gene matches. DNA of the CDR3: TGTGCCAGCAGGCCAATACCGACAGGGGGCGGCTACGAGCAGTACTTC. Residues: CASRPIPTGGGYEQYF. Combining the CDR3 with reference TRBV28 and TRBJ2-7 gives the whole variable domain DVKVTQSSRYLVKRTGEKVFLECVQDMDHENMFWYRQDPGLGLRLIYFSYDVKMKEKGDIPEGYSVSREKKERFSLILESASTNQTSMYLCASRPIPTGGGYEQYFGPGTRLTVT.

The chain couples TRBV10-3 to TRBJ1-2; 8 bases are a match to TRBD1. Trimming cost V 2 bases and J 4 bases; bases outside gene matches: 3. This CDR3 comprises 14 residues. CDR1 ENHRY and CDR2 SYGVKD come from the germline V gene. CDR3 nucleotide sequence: TGTGCCATCAGTGAGCGAGGACAGGGCTATGGCTACACCTTC. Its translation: CAISERGQGYGYTF.

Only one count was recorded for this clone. The CDR3 loop reads CASSIRTGSGEQFF. The CDR3 DNA reads as TGTGCCAGTAGTATCCGGACAGGGAGCGGTGAGCAGTTCTTC. The chain links TRBV19 to TRBJ2-1; 8 nucleotides agree with TRBD1. J was trimmed by 9 bases and V by 3 bases; bases with no gene match: 7. CDR1 is LNHDA and CDR2 is SQIVND in the germline V gene (reference sequence). The CDR3 is made up of 14 amino acids.

CDR3 sequence (DNA): TGTGCCGTGAGGGGGCCTTACTATGGCTACACCTTC. This gives the protein CAVRGPYYGYTF. The chain is built from TRBV5-8 and TRBJ1-2; the match to TRBD1 covers 7 bases. Germline values: CDR1 SGHTS, CDR2 YDEGEE. V lost 10 bases and J lost 3; bases outside the gene matches: 6. The length of the CDR3 is 12 residues.

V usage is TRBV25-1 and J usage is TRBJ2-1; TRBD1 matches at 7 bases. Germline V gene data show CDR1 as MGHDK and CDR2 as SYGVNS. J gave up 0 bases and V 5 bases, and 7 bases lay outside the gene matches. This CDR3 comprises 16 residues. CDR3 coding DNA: TGTGCCAGCAGTCCCCAAGACAGGGACTCCTACAATGAGCAGTTCTTC. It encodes CASSPQDRDSYNEQFF.

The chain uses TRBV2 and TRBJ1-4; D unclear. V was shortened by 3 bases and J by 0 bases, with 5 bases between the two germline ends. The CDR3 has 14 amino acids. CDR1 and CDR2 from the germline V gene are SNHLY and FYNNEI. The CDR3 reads CASSETATNEKLFF. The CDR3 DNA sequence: TGTGCCAGCAGTGAGACGGCAACTAATGAAAAACTGTTTTTT.

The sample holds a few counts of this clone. The CDR3 is CASSQGQGRGQGYEQYF. CDR3 bases: TGCGCCAGCAGCCAGGGGCAAGGTAGGGGACAGGGCTACGAGCAGTACTTC. This chain uses TRBV4-1 with TRBJ2-7; 9 nucleotides line up with TRBD1. Germline V gene sequence: CDR1 MGHRA, CDR2 YSYEKL. V was clipped by 3 bases and J by 3 bases; unmatched bases: 12. The CDR3 has 17 residues.

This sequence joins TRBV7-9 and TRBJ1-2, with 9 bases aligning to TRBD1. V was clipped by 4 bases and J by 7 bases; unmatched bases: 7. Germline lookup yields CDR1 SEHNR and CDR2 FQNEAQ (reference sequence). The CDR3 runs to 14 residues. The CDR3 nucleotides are TGTGCCAGCAGCTCTGACGGGACAGGGTTTGGCTACACCTTC. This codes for CASSSDGTGFGYTF.

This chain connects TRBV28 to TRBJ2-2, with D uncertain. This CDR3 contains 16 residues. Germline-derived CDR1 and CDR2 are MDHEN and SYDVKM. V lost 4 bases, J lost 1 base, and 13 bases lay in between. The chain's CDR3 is CASSYLSAGNTGELFF. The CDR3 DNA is TGTGCCAGCAGTTACCTATCGGCAGGGAACACCGGGGAGCTGTTTTTT.

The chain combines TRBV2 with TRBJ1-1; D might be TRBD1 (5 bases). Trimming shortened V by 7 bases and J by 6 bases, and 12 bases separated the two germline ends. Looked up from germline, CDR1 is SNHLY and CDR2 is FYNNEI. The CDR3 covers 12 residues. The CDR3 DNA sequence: TGTGCCAGCAATGAGGGGTCGGCTGAAGCTTTCTTT. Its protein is CASNEGSAEAFF.

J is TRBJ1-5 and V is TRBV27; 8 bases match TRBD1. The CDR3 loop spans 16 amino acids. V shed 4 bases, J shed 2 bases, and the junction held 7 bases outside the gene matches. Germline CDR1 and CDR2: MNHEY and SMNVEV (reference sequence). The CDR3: CASSSSGGSGNQPQHF. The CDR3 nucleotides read TGTGCCAGCAGTTCCTCAGGGGGCTCGGGCAATCAGCCCCAGCATTTT.

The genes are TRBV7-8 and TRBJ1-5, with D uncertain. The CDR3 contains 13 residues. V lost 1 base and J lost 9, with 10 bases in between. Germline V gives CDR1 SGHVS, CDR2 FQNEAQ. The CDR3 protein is CASSLGVRWPQHF. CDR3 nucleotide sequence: TGTGCCAGCAGCTTAGGGGTACGGTGGCCCCAGCATTTT.